A selection of T cell receptor beta chains follows, all from one sample in a study of shared T cell receptors in the human thymus. Libraries were prepared by immunoSEQ multiplex PCR; TCRdb keeps only in-frame clonotypes and omits some of them. Of approximately 760,000 clones listed, approximately 85% are singletons. These same data were also listed under a study on human thymus T cells.

The sequenced sample was thymocytes. The receptors originated from a girl under three years old with a congenital heart defect. Both conserved end residues are part of each CDR3. The D gene is left open where the match is weak. Clone size is shown for a subset of rows, as once, few, many or a class of expanded clone.

D: TRBD1
J: TRBJ2-7
V: TRBV2
size: once
CDR3: CASRDGFRGPSGEQYF
DNA: TGTGCCAGCAGAGATGGGTTTAGGGGGCCCTCGGGGGAGCAGTACTTC

D: NA
J: TRBJ2-2
V: TRBV5-5
size: NA
CDR3: CASSWPNTGELFF
DNA: TGTGCCAGCAGCTGGCCGAACACCGGGGAGCTGTTTTTT

D: NA
J: TRBJ1-1
V: TRBV5-1
size: few
CDR3: CASSLGTSQTEAFF
DNA: TGCGCCAGCAGCTTGGGAACAAGTCAAACTGAAGCTTTCTTT

D: TRBD1
J: TRBJ2-3
V: TRBV14
size: NA
CDR3: CASSHATGIRADTQYF
DNA: TGTGCCAGCAGCCACGCGACAGGGATTCGGGCAGATACGCAGTATTTT

D: NA
J: TRBJ1-2
V: TRBV29-1
size: NA
CDR3: CSVIEIVSSGYTF
DNA: TGCAGCGTCATAGAAATCGTTAGTAGCGGCTACACCTTC

D: NA
J: TRBJ1-2
V: TRBV11-2
size: once
CDR3: CASKEDYGYTF
DNA: TGTGCCAGCAAAGAGGACTATGGCTACACCTTC

D: NA
J: TRBJ2-2
V: TRBV7-7
size: NA
CDR3: CASSSDRENTGELFF
DNA: TGTGCCAGCAGCTCTGACAGAGAGAACACCGGGGAGCTGTTTTTT

D: NA
J: TRBJ1-2
V: TRBV6-1
size: NA
CDR3: CASTRGEGYTF
DNA: TGTGCCAGCACGCGGGGGGAAGGCTACACCTTC

D: NA
J: TRBJ1-1
V: TRBV11-2
size: NA
CDR3: CASSSLVGQGNTEAFF
DNA: TGTGCCAGCAGCAGCTTAGTGGGCCAGGGGAACACTGAAGCTTTCTTT

D: TRBD1
J: TRBJ1-2
V: TRBV7-6
size: NA
CDR3: CASSSDRGYGYTF
DNA: TGTGCCAGCAGCTCAGACAGGGGCTATGGCTACACCTTC

D: TRBD1
J: TRBJ1-5
V: TRBV4-1
size: NA
CDR3: CASSQPPGQGYQPQHF
DNA: TGCGCCAGCAGCCAACCTCCGGGACAGGGATATCAGCCCCAGCATTTT

D: NA
J: TRBJ1-2
V: TRBV29-1
size: NA
CDR3: CSVEVRTGYTF
DNA: TGCAGCGTTGAAGTGAGAACGGGCTACACCTTC

D: NA
J: TRBJ2-5
V: TRBV18
size: NA
CDR3: CASSPRTEETQYF
DNA: TGTGCCAGCTCACCAAGGACAGAAGAGACCCAGTACTTC

D: TRBD1
J: TRBJ2-7
V: TRBV19
size: NA
CDR3: CASRKPTGGEQYF
DNA: TGTGCCAGTAGGAAACCGACAGGGGGCGAGCAGTACTTC

D: NA
J: TRBJ1-5
V: TRBV19
size: NA
CDR3: CASLQAGPSSGLSNQPQHF
DNA: TGTGCCAGCTTACAGGCAGGCCCGAGTTCGGGTCTTAGCAATCAGCCCCAGCATTTT

D: TRBD1
J: TRBJ2-2
V: TRBV4-2
size: NA
CDR3: CASSRSTGELADTGELFF
DNA: TGTGCCAGCAGCCGTTCGACAGGGGAGTTGGCGGACACCGGGGAGCTGTTTTTT

D: TRBD1
J: TRBJ2-7
V: TRBV19
size: NA
CDR3: CASSRDRGGEQYF
DNA: TGTGCCAGTAGTCGGGACAGGGGAGGCGAGCAGTACTTC

D: NA
J: TRBJ1-3
V: TRBV14
size: NA
CDR3: CASSQWTAGNTIYF
DNA: TGTGCCAGCAGCCAATGGACTGCTGGAAACACCATATATTTT

D: NA
J: TRBJ1-5
V: TRBV19
size: NA
CDR3: CASSIDPGLPQPQHF
DNA: TGTGCCAGTAGTATAGATCCAGGGCTGCCACAGCCCCAGCATTTT

D: NA
J: TRBJ2-5
V: TRBV29-1
size: few
CDR3: CSVALILETQYF
DNA: TGCAGCGTTGCCCTGATACTAGAGACCCAGTACTTC

D: NA
J: TRBJ2-1
V: TRBV9
size: once
CDR3: CASSVGRVIHNEQFF
DNA: TGTGCCAGCAGCGTCGGCAGGGTTATACACAATGAGCAGTTCTTC

D: TRBD1
J: TRBJ1-1
V: TRBV5-1
size: NA
CDR3: CASSPRDRSIHTEAFF
DNA: TGCGCCAGCAGCCCCCGGGACAGGAGTATACACACTGAAGCTTTCTTT